This T cell receptor beta chain was observed in a study of blood T cell repertoires in COVID-19. Study-wide background: Spain, Italy and the United States supplied samples that represented acute and convalescent COVID-19.

Study processing details: Reference gene primers were amplified, and this amplification served to estimate nucleated cell counts. Produced via immunoSEQ multiplex PCR; TCRdb's table is partial and in-frame only. V and J calls and clone size are as listed in that table; D and trimming were resolved from the DNA. The table records roughly 47,000 clones, roughly 88% of them present only once. This CDR3 has 14 residues. The V gene's germline CDR1 is KGHDR and CDR2 SFDVKD. V trimming: 4 bases; J trimming: 5 bases; junction bases outside the gene matches: 2. The sequencing sample was made of peripheral blood. The receptor was derived from a woman aged 80 or over with COVID-19, enrolled during active disease. The V gene is TRBV24-1, the J gene TRBJ2-3, with 10 nucleotides matching TRBD2. The CDR3 protein is CATSDRTSGDTQYF. The CDR3 DNA is TGTGCCACCAGTGACCGGACTAGCGGAGATACGCAGTATTTT.